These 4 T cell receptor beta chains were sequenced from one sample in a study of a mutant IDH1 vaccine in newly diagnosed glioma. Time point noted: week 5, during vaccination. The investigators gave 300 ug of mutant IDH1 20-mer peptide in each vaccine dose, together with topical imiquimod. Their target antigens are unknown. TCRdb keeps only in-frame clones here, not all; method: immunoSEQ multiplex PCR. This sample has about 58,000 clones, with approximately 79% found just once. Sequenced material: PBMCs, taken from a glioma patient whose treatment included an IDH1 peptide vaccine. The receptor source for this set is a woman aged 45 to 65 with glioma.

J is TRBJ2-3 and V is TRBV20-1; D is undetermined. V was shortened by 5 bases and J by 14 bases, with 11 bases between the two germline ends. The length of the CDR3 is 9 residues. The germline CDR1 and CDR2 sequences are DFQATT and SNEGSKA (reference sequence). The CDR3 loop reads CSAPETGYF. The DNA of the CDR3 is TGCAGTGCTCCCGAGACCGGGTATTTT.

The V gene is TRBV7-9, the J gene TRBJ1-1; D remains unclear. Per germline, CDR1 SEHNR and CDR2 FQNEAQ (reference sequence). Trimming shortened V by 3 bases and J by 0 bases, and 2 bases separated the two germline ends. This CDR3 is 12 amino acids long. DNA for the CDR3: TGTGCCAGCAGCTTCCTGAACACTGAAGCTTTCTTT. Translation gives CASSFLNTEAFF.

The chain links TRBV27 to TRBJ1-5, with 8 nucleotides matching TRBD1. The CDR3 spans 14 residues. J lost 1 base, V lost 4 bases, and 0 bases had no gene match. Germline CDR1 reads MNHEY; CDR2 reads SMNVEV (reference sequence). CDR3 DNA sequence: TGTGCCAGCAGTTGGACAGGGAGCAATCAGCCCCAGCATTTT. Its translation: CASSWTGSNQPQHF.

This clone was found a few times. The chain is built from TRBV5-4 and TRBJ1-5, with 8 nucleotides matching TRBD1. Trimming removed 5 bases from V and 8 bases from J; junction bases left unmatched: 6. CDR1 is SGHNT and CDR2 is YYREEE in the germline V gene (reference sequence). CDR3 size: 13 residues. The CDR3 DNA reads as TGTGCCAGCAGTTCGGACAGGGCGGAGCCCCAGCATTTT. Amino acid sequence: CASSSDRAEPQHF.